This T cell receptor beta chain is from a study of blood T cell repertoires in COVID-19. A single count supports this clone. The authors' processing: Quantification of nucleated cells was approximated via reference gene primer amplification. TCRdb keeps only in-frame clones here, not all; method: immunoSEQ multiplex PCR. V, J and clone size are taken as reported in that table, and D and trimming were inferred from the DNA itself. The repertoire holds approximately 200,000 clones, with around 84% as singletons. Recovered Cohort 3 donors showed two negative PCRs, clearance, or symptom resolution. The CDR3 consists of 15 residues. V trimming: 3 bases; J trimming: 4 bases; junction bases outside the gene matches: 8. Per the germline V gene, CDR1 is MDHEN and CDR2 is SYDVKM.

The sequence was obtained from a man aged 35-49 years who had recovered from COVID-19. Material: PBMCs or T cells enriched from blood (not recorded which). The V call is TRBV28, the J call TRBJ2-7; 8 bases map to TRBD1. This CDR3 is CASSLRTGSRYEQYF. As DNA, the CDR3 is TGTGCCAGCAGTTTGAGGACAGGGTCCAGGTACGAGCAGTACTTC.